This T cell receptor beta chain was sequenced for a study of CD4 T cells in relation to SARS-CoV-2 and coronaviruses. The data were produced by immunoSEQ multiplex PCR, yet TCRdb's version contains in-frame clones alone and is incomplete. Of around 20,000 clones detected, about 70% appear once; the ten largest clones hold 15% to 20%. As regards this clone: What it binds is unknown.

Unexposed donor CD4+ T cells date from about 2011-2018, before the COVID-19 pandemic. Isolation of CD4+ T cells took place after around 11 days in culture. Germline V gene lookup returns CDR1 SGHNT and CDR2 YENEEA. The length of the CDR3 is 16 residues. V was shortened by 4 bases and J by 2 bases, with 15 bases between the two germline ends. The sequence was obtained from a human donor in good health. This chain joins TRBV11-3 and TRBJ2-1; a weak D match, TRBD2 (6 bases). The source material was CD4+ T cells from PBMCs, cultured in vitro. The chain's CDR3 is CASSSPLGGTYNEQFF. For the CDR3, the DNA is TGTGCCAGCAGCTCTCCATTGGGCGGGACCTACAATGAGCAGTTCTTC.